This TCR beta chain was observed in a study of control samples from healthy donors and cancer patients. Measured with immunoSEQ multiplex PCR; TCRdb has only the in-frame clones, and not every one. Of over 100,000 clones in the sample, more than 90% are singletons; the top ten hold 4.5% to 7%. This CDR3 has 12 residues. Germline V gives CDR1 PRHDT, CDR2 FYEKMQ (reference sequence). Trimming cost V 2 bases and J 7 bases, with 8 bases left between them. The specimen sequenced was blood. The receptor was isolated from a man aged 18-30 years in good health. The chain carries TRBV13 and TRBJ1-2; no definite D call. CDR3 sequence reads: CASSLSDRGYTF. DNA for the CDR3: TGTGCCAGCAGCTTATCAGATCGTGGCTACACCTTC.